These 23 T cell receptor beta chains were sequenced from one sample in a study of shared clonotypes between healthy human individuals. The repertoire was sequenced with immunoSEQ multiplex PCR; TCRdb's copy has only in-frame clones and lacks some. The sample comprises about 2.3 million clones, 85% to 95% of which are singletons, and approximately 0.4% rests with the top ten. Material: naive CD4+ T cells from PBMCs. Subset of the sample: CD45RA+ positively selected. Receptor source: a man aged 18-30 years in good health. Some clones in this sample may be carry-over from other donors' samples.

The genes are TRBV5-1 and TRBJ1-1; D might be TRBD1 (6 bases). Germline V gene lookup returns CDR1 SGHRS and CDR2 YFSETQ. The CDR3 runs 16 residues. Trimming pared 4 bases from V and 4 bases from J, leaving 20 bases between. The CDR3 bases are TGCGCCAGCAGCCCCCTAAGTAGAGGGGGGGGCACTGAAGCTTTCTTT. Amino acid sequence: CASSPLSRGGGTEAFF.

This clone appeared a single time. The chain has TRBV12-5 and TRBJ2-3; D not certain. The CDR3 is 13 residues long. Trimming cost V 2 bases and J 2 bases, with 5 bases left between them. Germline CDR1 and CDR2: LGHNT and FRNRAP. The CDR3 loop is CASGLTATDTQYF. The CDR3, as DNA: TGTGCTAGTGGTTTGACGGCCACAGATACGCAGTATTTT.

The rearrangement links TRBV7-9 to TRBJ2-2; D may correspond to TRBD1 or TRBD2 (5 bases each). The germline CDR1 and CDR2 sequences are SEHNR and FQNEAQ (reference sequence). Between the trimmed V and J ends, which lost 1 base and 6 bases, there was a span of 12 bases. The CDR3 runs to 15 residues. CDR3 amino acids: CASSLGGGAAGELFF. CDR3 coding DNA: TGTGCCAGCAGCTTAGGTGGGGGAGCGGCCGGGGAGCTGTTTTTT.

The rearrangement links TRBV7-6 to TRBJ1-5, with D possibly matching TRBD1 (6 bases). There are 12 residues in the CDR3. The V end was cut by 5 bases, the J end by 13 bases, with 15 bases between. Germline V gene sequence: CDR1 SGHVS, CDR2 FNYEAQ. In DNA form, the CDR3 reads TGTGCCAGCAGCCTCCCGGGGGCCTCGCAGCATTTT. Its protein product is CASSLPGASQHF. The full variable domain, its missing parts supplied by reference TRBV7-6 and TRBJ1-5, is GAGVSQSPRYKVTKRGQDVALRCDPISGHVSLYWYRQALGQGPEFLTYFNYEAQQDKSGLPNDRFSAERPEGSISTLTIQRTEQRDSAMYRCASSLPGASQHFGDGTRLSIL.

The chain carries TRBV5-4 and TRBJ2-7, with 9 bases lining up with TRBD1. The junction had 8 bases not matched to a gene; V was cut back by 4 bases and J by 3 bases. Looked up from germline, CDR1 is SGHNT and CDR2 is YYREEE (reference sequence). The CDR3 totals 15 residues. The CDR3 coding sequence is TGTGCCAGCAGCCCCGGCGGACAGGGGTACTACGAGCAGTACTTC. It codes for CASSPGGQGYYEQYF.

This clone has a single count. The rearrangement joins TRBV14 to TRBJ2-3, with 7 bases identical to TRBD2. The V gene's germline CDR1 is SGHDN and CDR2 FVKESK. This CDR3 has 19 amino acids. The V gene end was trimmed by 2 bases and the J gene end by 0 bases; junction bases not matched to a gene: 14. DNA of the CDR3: TGTGCCAGCAGCCAACTCAAGCGGGGAACTTTGCCTAGCACAGATACGCAGTATTTT. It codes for CASSQLKRGTLPSTDTQYF.

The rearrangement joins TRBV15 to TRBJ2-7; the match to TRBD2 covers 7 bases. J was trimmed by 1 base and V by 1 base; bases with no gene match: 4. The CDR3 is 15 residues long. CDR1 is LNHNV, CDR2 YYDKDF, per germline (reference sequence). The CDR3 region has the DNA TGTGCCACCAGCAGAGTTTATAGCGGGTCCTACGAGCAGTACTTC. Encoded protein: CATSRVYSGSYEQYF.

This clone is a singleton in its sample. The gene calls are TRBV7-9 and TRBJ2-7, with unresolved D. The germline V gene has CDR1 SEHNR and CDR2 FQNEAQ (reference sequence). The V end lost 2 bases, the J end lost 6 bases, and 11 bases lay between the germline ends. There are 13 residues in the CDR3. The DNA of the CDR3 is TGTGCCAGCAGCTTAATGAGCACGGGCGAGCAGTACTTC. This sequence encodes CASSLMSTGEQYF.

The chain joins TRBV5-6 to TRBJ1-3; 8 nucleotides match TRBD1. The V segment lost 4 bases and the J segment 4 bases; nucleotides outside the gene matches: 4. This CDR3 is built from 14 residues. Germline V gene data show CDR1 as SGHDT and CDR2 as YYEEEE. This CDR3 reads CASSRDRSGNTIYF. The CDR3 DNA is TGTGCCAGCAGCAGGGACAGGTCCGGAAACACCATATATTTT.

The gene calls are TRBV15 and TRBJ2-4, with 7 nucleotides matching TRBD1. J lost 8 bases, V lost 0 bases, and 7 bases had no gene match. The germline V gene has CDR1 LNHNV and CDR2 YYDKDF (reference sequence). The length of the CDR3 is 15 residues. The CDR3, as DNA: TGTGCCACCAGCAGAGATGGTGACAGGGTGCACATTCAGTACTTC. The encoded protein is CATSRDGDRVHIQYF. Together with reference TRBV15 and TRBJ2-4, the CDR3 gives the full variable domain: DAMVIQNPRYQVTQFGKPVTLSCSQTLNHNVMYWYQQKSSQAPKLLFHYYDKDFNNEADTPDNFQSRRPNTSFCFLDIRSPGLGDTAMYLCATSRDGDRVHIQYFGAGTRLSVL.

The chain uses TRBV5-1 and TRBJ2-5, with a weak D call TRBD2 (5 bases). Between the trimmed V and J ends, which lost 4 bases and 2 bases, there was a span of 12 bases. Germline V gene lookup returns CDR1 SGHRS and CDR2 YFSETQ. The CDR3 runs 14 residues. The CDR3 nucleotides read TGCGCCAGCAGCCCGGACCCGGGACAAGAGACCCAGTACTTC. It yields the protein CASSPDPGQETQYF. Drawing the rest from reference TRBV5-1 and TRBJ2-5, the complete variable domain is KAGVTQTPRYLIKTRGQQVTLSCSPISGHRSVSWYQQTPGQGLQFLFEYFSETQRNKGNFPGRFSGRQFSNSRSEMNVSTLELGDSALYLCASSPDPGQETQYFGPGTRLLVL.

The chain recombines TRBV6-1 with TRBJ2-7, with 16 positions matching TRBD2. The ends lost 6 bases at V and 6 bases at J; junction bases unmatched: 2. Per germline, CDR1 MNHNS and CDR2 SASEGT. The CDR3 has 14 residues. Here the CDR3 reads CASRGLAGGFEQYF. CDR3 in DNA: TGTGCCAGCAGGGGACTAGCGGGAGGGTTCGAGCAGTACTTC.

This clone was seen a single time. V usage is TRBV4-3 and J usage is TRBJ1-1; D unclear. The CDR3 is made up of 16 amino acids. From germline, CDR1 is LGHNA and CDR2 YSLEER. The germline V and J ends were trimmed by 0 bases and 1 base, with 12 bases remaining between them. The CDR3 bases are TGCGCCAGCAGCCAAGATCCCGCGAGAGCGAACACTGAAGCTTTCTTT. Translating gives CASSQDPARANTEAFF.

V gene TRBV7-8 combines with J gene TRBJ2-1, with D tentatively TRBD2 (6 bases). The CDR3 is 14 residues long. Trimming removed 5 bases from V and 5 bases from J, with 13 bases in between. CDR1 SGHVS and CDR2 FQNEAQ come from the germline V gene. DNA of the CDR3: TGTGCCAGCAGCCCCCGGGAGACAAACAATGAGCAGTTCTTC. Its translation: CASSPRETNNEQFF. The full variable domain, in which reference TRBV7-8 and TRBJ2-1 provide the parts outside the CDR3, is GAGVSQSPRYKVAKRGQDVALRCDPISGHVSLFWYQQALGQGPEFLTYFQNEAQLDKSGLPSDRFFAERPEGSVSTLKIQRTQQEDSAVYLCASSPRETNNEQFFGPGTRLTVL.

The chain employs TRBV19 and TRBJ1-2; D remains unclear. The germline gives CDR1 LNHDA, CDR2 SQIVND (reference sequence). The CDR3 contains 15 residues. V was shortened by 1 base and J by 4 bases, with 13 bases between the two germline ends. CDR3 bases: TGTGCCAGTAGTATAGTGACCAGTGAAGGCTATGGCTACACCTTC. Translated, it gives CASSIVTSEGYGYTF.

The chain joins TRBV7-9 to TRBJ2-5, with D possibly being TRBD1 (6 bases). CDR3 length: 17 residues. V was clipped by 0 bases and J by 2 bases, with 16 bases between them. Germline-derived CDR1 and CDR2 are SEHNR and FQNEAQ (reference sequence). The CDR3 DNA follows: TGTGCCAGCAGCTTAGCGCGTGCGCTTAGGGGGCAAGAGACCCAGTACTTC. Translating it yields CASSLARALRGQETQYF.

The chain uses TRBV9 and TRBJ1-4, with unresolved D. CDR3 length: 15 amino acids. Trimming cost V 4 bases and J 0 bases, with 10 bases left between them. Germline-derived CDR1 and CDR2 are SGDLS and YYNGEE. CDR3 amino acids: CASSSHSATNEKLFF. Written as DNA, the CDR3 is TGTGCCAGCAGCTCACACAGCGCAACTAATGAAAAACTGTTTTTT.

CDR3 sequence reads: CASSVAANEQFF. The CDR3 DNA sequence: TGTGCCAGCAGCGTAGCGGCAAATGAGCAGTTCTTC. V and J are TRBV9 and TRBJ2-1; D is unclear. CDR3 length equals 12 residues. V was shortened by 0 bases and J by 7 bases, with 5 bases between the two germline ends. CDR1 is SGDLS, CDR2 YYNGEE, per germline.

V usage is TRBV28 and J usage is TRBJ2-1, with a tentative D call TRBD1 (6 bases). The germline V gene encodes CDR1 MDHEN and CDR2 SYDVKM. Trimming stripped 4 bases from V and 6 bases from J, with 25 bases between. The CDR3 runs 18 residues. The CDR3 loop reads CASSSFSPVAPQGNEQFF. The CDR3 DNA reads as TGTGCCAGCAGTTCGTTCAGCCCCGTAGCGCCACAGGGCAATGAGCAGTTCTTC.

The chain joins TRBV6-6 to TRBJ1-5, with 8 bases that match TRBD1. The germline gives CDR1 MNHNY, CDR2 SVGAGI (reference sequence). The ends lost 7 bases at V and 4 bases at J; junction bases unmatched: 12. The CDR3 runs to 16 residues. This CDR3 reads CASTLGQGKGNQPQHF. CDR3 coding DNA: TGTGCCAGCACATTAGGACAGGGCAAGGGGAATCAGCCCCAGCATTTT.

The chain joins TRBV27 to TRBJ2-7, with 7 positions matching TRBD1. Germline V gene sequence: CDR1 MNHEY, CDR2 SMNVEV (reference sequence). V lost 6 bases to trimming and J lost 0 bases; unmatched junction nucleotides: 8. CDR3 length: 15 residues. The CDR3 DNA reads TGTGCCAGCAGACAAGGGACAGTATCCTCCTACGAGCAGTACTTC. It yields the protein CASRQGTVSSYEQYF.

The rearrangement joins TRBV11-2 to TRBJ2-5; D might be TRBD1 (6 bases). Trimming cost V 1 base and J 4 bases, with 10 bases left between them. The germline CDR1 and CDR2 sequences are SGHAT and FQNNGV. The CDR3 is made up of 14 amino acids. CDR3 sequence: CASSLARRGETQYF. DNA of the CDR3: TGTGCCAGCAGCTTAGCACGCAGGGGAGAGACCCAGTACTTC. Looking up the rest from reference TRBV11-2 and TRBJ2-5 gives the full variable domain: EAGVAQSPRYKIIEKRQSVAFWCNPISGHATLYWYQQILGQGPKLLIQFQNNGVVDDSQLPKDRFSAERLKGVDSTLKIQPAKLEDSAVYLCASSLARRGETQYFGPGTRLLVL.

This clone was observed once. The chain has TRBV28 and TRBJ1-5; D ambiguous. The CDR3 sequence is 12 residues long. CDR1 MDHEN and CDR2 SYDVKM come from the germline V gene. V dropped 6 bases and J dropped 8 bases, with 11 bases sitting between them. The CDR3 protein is CASSSPLEPQHF. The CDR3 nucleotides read TGTGCCAGCAGCTCCCCTTTGGAGCCCCAGCATTTT.